These 16 T cell receptor beta chains were all obtained from the same sample, sequenced in a study of T-cell reconstitution after alpha-beta-depleted transplantation in children. Unique molecular identifiers were incorporated when the TCRbeta library was constructed. TCRdb called the PCR reads again in MiXCR, with one record for every CDR3 protein. Of about 690,000 distinct CDR3 sequences listed, 16% were seen once; the top ten hold under 1.2%. The specimen was PBMCs from the stem cell graft donor, collected from the stem cell graft. The receptors shown here come from a human donor who donated a stem cell graft to a child with acute myeloid leukemia.

The rearrangement uses TRBV20-1 and TRBJ1-1; 7 bases align to TRBD1. The CDR3 loop spans 16 amino acids. Germline V lookup: CDR1 DFQATT, CDR2 SNEGSKA (reference sequence). V was pared by 0 bases and J by 1 base, with 8 bases of the junction left unmatched. The CDR3: CSARDPGGPTNTEAFF. The CDR3 DNA sequence: TGCAGTGCTAGAGATCCAGGGGGGCCAACGAACACTGAAGCTTTCTTT.

This clonotype was recorded at least ten times. The chain couples TRBV20-1 to TRBJ2-5; 9 positions match TRBD2. Losses at the gene ends were 7 bases for V and 2 bases for J; bases not matched to a gene: 11. Germline assignment: CDR1 DFQATT and CDR2 SNEGSKA (reference sequence). The CDR3 is made up of 15 amino acids. CDR3 nucleotide sequence: TGCAGTGTCGGAGCTAGCGGGGCCAATCAAGAGACCCAGTACTTC. Encoded protein: CSVGASGANQETQYF.

The chain joins TRBV5-6 to TRBJ2-3; tentative D call: TRBD1 (6 bases). V dropped 3 bases and J dropped 5 bases, with 10 bases sitting between them. The V gene's germline CDR1 is SGHDT and CDR2 YYEEEE. This CDR3 has 13 amino acids. The CDR3 region is CASSYTGIDTQYF. CDR3 bases: TGTGCCAGCAGCTACACAGGGATAGATACGCAGTATTTT.

This chain uses TRBV27 with TRBJ2-1, with D perhaps TRBD1 (5 bases). The V gene lost 1 base and the J gene lost 6 bases, with 10 bases spanning the gap. The CDR3 contains 14 residues. CDR1 is MNHEY and CDR2 is SMNVEV in the germline V gene (reference sequence). Written as DNA, the CDR3 is TGTGCCAGCAGTTTATATTACGACAGCAATGAGCAGTTCTTC. The encoded protein is CASSLYYDSNEQFF.

Comment on this clonotype: This clone may be a read error of a much larger clone one base away. The gene calls are TRBV5-6 and TRBJ2-7; 9 bases match TRBD1. Germline CDR1 is SGHDT and CDR2 is YYEEEE. This CDR3 comprises 15 residues. The CDR3 spells CAGSLTGTGFYEQYF. The CDR3 DNA is TGTGCCGGCAGCTTGACCGGGACAGGGTTTTACGAGCAGTACTTC.

The table lists this clonotype with a few counts. The junction differs from germline at one of its ends, possibly a read error. The CDR3 sequence is CASSLAGIDYEQYF. The CDR3 nucleotides read TGTGCCAGCAGCCTAGCGGGGATCGATTACGAGCAGTACTTC. The rearrangement uses TRBV11-1 and TRBJ2-7; 9 bases map to TRBD2. Per the germline V gene, CDR1 is SGHAT and CDR2 is FQDESV (reference sequence). CDR3 size: 14 residues.

This chain uses TRBV5-1 with TRBJ2-3, with 10 bases matching TRBD2. Per the germline V gene, CDR1 is SGHRS and CDR2 is YFSETQ. The CDR3 has 17 amino acids. V shed 2 bases, J shed 2 bases, and the junction held 8 bases outside the gene matches. CDR3 in amino acids: CASSLPSGGWDTDTQYF. The CDR3 DNA is TGCGCCAGCAGCTTACCTAGCGGGGGATGGGACACAGATACGCAGTATTTT. Filled out from reference TRBV5-1 and TRBJ2-3, the complete variable domain reads KAGVTQTPRYLIKTRGQQVTLSCSPISGHRSVSWYQQTPGQGLQFLFEYFSETQRNKGNFPGRFSGRQFSNSRSEMNVSTLELGDSALYLCASSLPSGGWDTDTQYFGPGTRLTVL.

Many counts were recorded for this clonotype. This chain connects TRBV29-1 to TRBJ2-7; D perhaps matches TRBD2 (6 bases). This CDR3 region has 13 residues. Trimming stripped 6 bases from V and 4 bases from J, with 16 bases between. The V gene's germline CDR1 is SQVTM and CDR2 ANQGSEA. The CDR3 reads CSVTQEEGYEQYF. In nucleotides, the CDR3 is TGCAGCGTCACCCAGGAGGAGGGGTACGAGCAGTACTTC.

The table lists this clonotype with many counts. The chain uses TRBV5-5 and TRBJ1-1; D is possibly TRBD1 (5 bases). The V gene's germline CDR1 is SGHKS and CDR2 YYEKEE (reference sequence). The CDR3 runs to 16 residues. V was trimmed by 1 base and J by 1 base, leaving 14 bases between them. The CDR3 here is CASSLQGGHQNTEAFF. CDR3 DNA sequence: TGTGCCAGCAGCTTGCAGGGCGGACACCAGAACACTGAAGCTTTCTTT. The variable domain in full, completed from reference TRBV5-5 and TRBJ1-1, reads DAGVTQSPTHLIKTRGQQVTLRCSPISGHKSVSWYQQVLGQGPQFIFQYYEKEERGRGNFPDRFSARQFPNYSSELNVNALLLGDSALYLCASSLQGGHQNTEAFFGQGTRLTVV.

This clonotype occurred many times. The V gene is TRBV7-2, the J gene TRBJ2-7; 8 positions match TRBD2. After removal of 5 bases from V and 0 bases from J, the junction contained 6 bases not matched to a gene. CDR3 length: 15 amino acids. From germline, CDR1 is SGHTA and CDR2 FQGNSA. The CDR3 DNA sequence: TGTGCCAGCAGCGGAGCGGGGGCCAGCTCCTACGAGCAGTACTTC. This sequence encodes CASSGAGASSYEQYF.

V usage is TRBV4-3 and J usage is TRBJ2-7, with D possibly matching TRBD2 (5 bases). This CDR3 is built from 15 residues. Germline values: CDR1 LGHNA, CDR2 YSLEER. The germline V and J ends were trimmed by 0 bases and 10 bases, with 19 bases remaining between them. The DNA of the CDR3 is TGCGCCAGCAGCCAAGATAGCCAGGTGGCCTCGGGACAGTACTTC. Translation: CASSQDSQVASGQYF.

This clonotype was recorded at least ten times. The chain uses TRBV20-1 and TRBJ2-1; either TRBD1 or TRBD2 may supply D (5 bases each). CDR3 length equals 15 residues. The germline V gene has CDR1 DFQATT and CDR2 SNEGSKA (reference sequence). Trimming took off 5 bases at V and 8 bases at J, with 22 bases between the two ends. The CDR3 region has the DNA TGCAGTGCTTTAGAACTGCTCGGGACGGTGGATGAGCAGTTCTTC. Encoded protein: CSALELLGTVDEQFF.

The rearrangement links TRBV25-1 to TRBJ2-1; 7 bases map to TRBD1. Germline V lookup: CDR1 MGHDK, CDR2 SYGVNS. This CDR3 contains 12 residues. With V trimmed by 4 bases and J by 12 bases, 6 bases remained unmatched. CDR3 loop: CASSGNYRGQFF. The CDR3, as DNA: TGTGCCAGCAGTGGGAATTACAGGGGGCAGTTCTTC.

This clonotype was counted only a few times. The CDR3 loop is CASSLGVGSTEAFF. DNA of the CDR3: TGTGCCAGCAGTTTGGGGGTTGGGAGCACTGAAGCTTTCTTT. The V gene is TRBV12-3 or TRBV12-4, the J gene TRBJ1-1; D may be TRBD1 (5 bases). The CDR3 spans 14 residues. The V end was cut by 3 bases, the J end by 4 bases, with 12 bases between.

The rearrangement joins TRBV6-5 to TRBJ2-2; D perhaps matches TRBD1 (5 bases). With 3 bases removed from V and 2 bases from J, the gap between germline ends came to 10 bases. The CDR3 extends over 15 amino acids. Germline V gene data show CDR1 as MNHEY and CDR2 as SVGAGI. CDR3 coding DNA: TGTGCCAGCAGTTATTCGGACACAAACACCGGGGAGCTGTTTTTT. Amino acids: CASSYSDTNTGELFF.

This clonotype was observed a handful of times. The chain joins TRBV7-3 to TRBJ1-1; D not certain. The CDR3 totals 15 residues. Germline V gene data show CDR1 as SGHTA and CDR2 as FQGTGA. V lost 4 bases and J 0 bases, leaving 12 bases between the germline ends. This CDR3 is CASSSFSGVNTEAFF. In nucleotides, the CDR3 is TGTGCCAGCAGCTCGTTTTCAGGCGTGAACACTGAAGCTTTCTTT.